A single sample is the source of the 26 T cell receptor beta chains below, sequenced in a study of lymphopenia after photon versus proton radiotherapy (dated by TCRdb to the late 2010s). Receptor amplification or capture employed the immunoSEQ multiplex PCR assay. Here the immuneACCESS table is served through TCRdb, limited to in-frame sequences with V and J called. Missing clones are a known gap in these copies; in checked studies unresolved V genes cover under half, and the rest lacks a known reason. The sample contains approximately 150,000 clones, more than 85% of them found a single time. Together, the top ten hold approximately 4.8% of the sample. Material: peripheral blood, obtained from a patient treated with photon-based radiotherapy. The receptors come from a man aged 50-59 years with gastric cancer.

The chain joins TRBV7-8 to TRBJ2-7, with D tentatively TRBD2 (5 bases). The CDR3 is 14 amino acids. Trimming took 1 base from V and 0 from J, leaving 7 bases between them. CDR1 and CDR2 from the germline V gene are SGHVS and FQNEAQ. CDR3 DNA: TGTGCCAGCAGCTTAGGACGGGGCTCCTACGAGCAGTACTTC. The encoded protein is CASSLGRGSYEQYF.

This clone was picked up a small number of times. V usage is TRBV7-2 and J usage is TRBJ2-3, with 8 bases aligning to TRBD1. Trimming cost V 1 base and J 2 bases; bases outside gene matches: 5. CDR1 is SGHTA, CDR2 FQGNSA, per germline. This CDR3 comprises 16 residues. The CDR3 coding sequence is TGTGCCAGCAGCTTAGAGGCAGGGGGCCTCACAGATACGCAGTATTTT. It codes for CASSLEAGGLTDTQYF.

In this sample, this clone turned up once. This chain connects TRBV7-3 to TRBJ2-1; 10 nucleotides match TRBD2. The germline gives CDR1 SGHTA, CDR2 FQGTGA. The CDR3 consists of 17 residues. V lost 1 base to trimming and J lost 7 bases; unmatched junction nucleotides: 10. CDR3 coding DNA: TGTGCCAGCAGCTTAAGGGCTAGCGGGAGTGTGAGGAATGAGCAGTTCTTC. This encodes CASSLRASGSVRNEQFF.

V usage is TRBV5-1 and J usage is TRBJ2-3; D gene uncertain. CDR3 length: 15 residues. CDR1 and CDR2 from the germline V gene are SGHRS and YFSETQ. The ends were cut back, 1 base at V and 0 bases at J, with 9 bases in the middle. The DNA of the CDR3 is TGCGCCAGCAGCTTGACGACACTTAGCACAGATACGCAGTATTTT. This sequence encodes CASSLTTLSTDTQYF.

The V gene is TRBV7-2, the J gene TRBJ2-7, with 9 bases lining up with TRBD1. Germline V gene data show CDR1 as SGHTA and CDR2 as FQGNSA. J lost 4 bases, V lost 5 bases, and 3 bases had no gene match. This CDR3 is 13 amino acids long. The CDR3 sequence is CASSPDRGYEQYF. The CDR3 DNA reads as TGTGCCAGCAGCCCGGACAGGGGTTACGAGCAGTACTTC.

The CDR3 bases are TGTGCTAGTGGTTCGAGGGCAGGGAAACACGATGAGCAGTTCTTC. This encodes CASGSRAGKHDEQFF. V gene TRBV12-5 combines with J gene TRBJ2-1; D assignment may be TRBD1 or TRBD2 (5 bases each). This CDR3 is 15 amino acids long. Germline loops: CDR1 LGHNT, CDR2 FRNRAP. Trimming left V 4 bases short and J 8 bases short, with 18 bases between.

CDR3 in amino acids: CASSPRDRRYEQYF. CDR3 coding DNA: TGTGCCAGCAGCCCCAGGGACAGGCGCTACGAGCAGTACTTC. The rearrangement links TRBV7-3 to TRBJ2-7; 8 bases agree with TRBD1. Trimming removed 5 bases from V and 3 bases from J; junction bases left unmatched: 6. This CDR3 spans 14 amino acids. Germline V gene data show CDR1 as SGHTA and CDR2 as FQGTGA.

This chain links TRBV29-1 with TRBJ2-7; 7 bases agree with TRBD1. The CDR3 is 13 residues long. Germline CDR1 is SQVTM and CDR2 is ANQGSEA. V lost 4 bases to trimming and J lost 0 bases; unmatched junction nucleotides: 3. The CDR3 reads CSVGDSRSYEQYF. CDR3 sequence (DNA): TGCAGCGTTGGGGACAGCCGCTCCTACGAGCAGTACTTC.

The rearrangement uses TRBV15 and TRBJ2-7; 11 bases map to TRBD2. V dropped 6 bases and J dropped 1; count of bases not matched to a gene: 2. The germline gives CDR1 LNHNV, CDR2 YYDKDF (reference sequence). This CDR3 contains 14 residues. The CDR3 region is CATRGLAESYEQYF. The CDR3, as DNA: TGTGCCACCAGGGGACTAGCGGAATCCTACGAGCAGTACTTC.

The chain has TRBV5-4 and TRBJ2-7, with 9 bases matching TRBD1. The CDR3 totals 14 residues. Germline CDR1 reads SGHNT; CDR2 reads YYREEE (reference sequence). The junction had 9 bases not matched to a gene; V was cut back by 5 bases and J by 6 bases. This chain's CDR3 is CASSGQGIIGEQYF. Written as DNA, the CDR3 is TGTGCCAGCAGTGGACAGGGGATTATAGGCGAGCAGTACTTC.

This sequence joins TRBV4-1 and TRBJ2-2, with TRBD1 matching over 9 bases. Germline V CDR1 and CDR2: MGHRA, YSYEKL. Trimming removed 0 bases from V and 4 bases from J; junction bases left unmatched: 3. The CDR3 consists of 16 residues. The CDR3 DNA is TGCGCCAGCAGCCAAGACGGGACAGGGCCCACCGGGGAGCTGTTTTTT. It translates to CASSQDGTGPTGELFF.

The chain has TRBV7-9 and TRBJ2-5, with D unclear. This CDR3 is built from 13 residues. Germline CDR1 reads SEHNR; CDR2 reads FQNEAQ (reference sequence). The V and J ends lost 3 bases and 0 bases respectively, with 5 bases between them. CDR3 in DNA: TGTGCCAGCAGCTTTGAACACCAAGAGACCCAGTACTTC. Amino acids: CASSFEHQETQYF.

This clone was counted between two and nine times. This chain joins TRBV7-8 and TRBJ2-7; 8 bases are a match to TRBD2. CDR1 and CDR2 from the germline V gene are SGHVS and FQNEAQ. The CDR3 loop spans 14 amino acids. The trim removed 2 bases at V and 3 bases at J, leaving 3 bases unmatched. CDR3 bases: TGTGCCAGCAGCTTAATTAGCGGGAACTACGAGCAGTACTTC. Translating it yields CASSLISGNYEQYF.

The CDR3: CASTPGGQGSYGYTF. The CDR3 region has the DNA TGTGCCAGTACTCCGGGGGGACAGGGGTCCTATGGCTACACCTTC. This chain connects TRBV28 to TRBJ1-2; TRBD1 aligns across 10 bases. The V gene's germline CDR1 is MDHEN and CDR2 SYDVKM. V gave up 9 bases and J gave up 4 bases; unmatched junction bases: 11. This CDR3 is built from 15 residues.

V usage is TRBV21-1 and J usage is TRBJ2-4; no DNA check was done on the table's D call, TRBD2. TRBV21-1 is labeled a pseudogene. There are 18 residues in the CDR3. CDR3 bases: TGTGCCAGCAGCAGTCGGTGGCTAGCGGGAGAACTTAAAAACATTCAGTACTTC. Its protein is CASSSRWLAGELKNIQYF.

The chain couples TRBV7-6 to TRBJ2-1, with 7 bases aligning to TRBD2. The CDR3 sequence is 13 residues long. Germline V lookup: CDR1 SGHVS, CDR2 FNYEAQ. The ends lost 0 bases at V and 8 bases at J; junction bases unmatched: 1. CDR3 nucleotide sequence: TGTGCCAGCAGCTTAGCGGCGGGAGATGAGCAGTTCTTC. As protein: CASSLAAGDEQFF. The whole variable domain, filled in from reference TRBV7-6 and TRBJ2-1, reads GAGVSQSPRYKVTKRGQDVALRCDPISGHVSLYWYRQALGQGPEFLTYFNYEAQQDKSGLPNDRFSAERPEGSISTLTIQRTEQRDSAMYRCASSLAAGDEQFFGPGTRLTVL.

The chain employs TRBV13 and TRBJ2-7; 10 nucleotides line up with TRBD2. Germline V gene lookup returns CDR1 PRHDT and CDR2 FYEKMQ (reference sequence). V was pared by 6 bases and J by 7 bases, with 9 bases of the junction left unmatched. The CDR3 is 14 residues long. CDR3 sequence (DNA): TGTGCCAGCAGTTCACTAGCGGGACAGTTGGAGCAGTACTTC. As protein: CASSSLAGQLEQYF.

The CDR3: CASTPSWGNTEAFF. Written as DNA, the CDR3 is TGTGCCAGCACCCCTTCCTGGGGTAACACTGAAGCTTTCTTT. The rearrangement links TRBV28 to TRBJ1-1; D is undetermined. The CDR3 runs 14 residues. The ends were cut back, 7 bases at V and 2 bases at J, with 14 bases in the middle. Germline assignment: CDR1 MDHEN and CDR2 SYDVKM.

This clone was counted a few times. The chain combines TRBV11-1 with TRBJ2-7, with TRBD1 identical over 9 bases. Germline loops: CDR1 SGHAT, CDR2 FQDESV (reference sequence). This CDR3 is 13 amino acids long. Germline trimming cut 6 bases from V and 3 bases from J; bases unmatched to any gene: 3. The CDR3 DNA is TGTGCCAGCAGTTCGGACAGGGGCTACGAGCAGTACTTC. It codes for CASSSDRGYEQYF.

This chain joins TRBV6-6 and TRBJ2-7; 8 nucleotides align to TRBD1. Germline-derived CDR1 and CDR2 are MNHNY and SVGAGI (reference sequence). The CDR3 loop spans 12 amino acids. The trim removed 6 bases at V and 5 bases at J, leaving 3 bases unmatched. CDR3 protein: CASSLTGDEQYF. DNA of the CDR3: TGTGCCAGCAGCCTGACAGGGGACGAGCAGTACTTC.

Comments on this clone: Other DNA sequences in the sample encode the same CDR3. The chain recombines TRBV6-6 with TRBJ1-5; D is possibly TRBD1 (5 bases). The V end lost 6 bases, the J end lost 0 bases, and 12 bases lay between the germline ends. CDR3 length: 15 residues. Germline V gene data show CDR1 as MNHNY and CDR2 as SVGAGI (reference sequence). The DNA for the CDR3 is TGTGCCAGCAGCCGGGACCGAACTAGCAATCAGCCCCAGCATTTT. This translates into CASSRDRTSNQPQHF.

This chain connects TRBV28 to TRBJ1-5; 8 positions agree with TRBD1. J was trimmed by 3 bases and V by 4 bases; bases with no gene match: 5. CDR3 length: 15 amino acids. Looked up from germline, CDR1 is MDHEN and CDR2 is SYDVKM. The CDR3 DNA sequence: TGTGCCAGCAGTTCCGAGGACAGGGTCAATCAGCCCCAGCATTTT. Protein: CASSSEDRVNQPQHF. Based on the CDR3 plus reference TRBV28 and TRBJ1-5, the full variable domain is DVKVTQSSRYLVKRTGEKVFLECVQDMDHENMFWYRQDPGLGLRLIYFSYDVKMKEKGDIPEGYSVSREKKERFSLILESASTNQTSMYLCASSSEDRVNQPQHFGDGTRLSIL.

The chain has TRBV18 and TRBJ1-4; D gene unclear. Germline V gene sequence: CDR1 KGHSH, CDR2 LQKENI. The CDR3 length is 15 residues. V lost 1 base to trimming and J lost 0 bases, with 6 bases between them. CDR3 nucleotides: TGTGCCAGCTCACCACAGCGTGCAACTAATGAAAAACTGTTTTTT. Translating gives CASSPQRATNEKLFF.

CDR3 in amino acids: CASSLGTYEQYF. The CDR3 DNA reads as TGTGCCAGCAGCTTAGGGACATACGAGCAGTACTTC. The rearrangement links TRBV7-2 to TRBJ2-7; D perhaps matches TRBD1 (5 bases). The germline gives CDR1 SGHTA, CDR2 FQGNSA. The length of the CDR3 is 12 residues. Trimming cost V 1 base and J 4 bases, with 5 bases left between them. Looking up the rest from reference TRBV7-2 and TRBJ2-7 gives the full variable domain: GAGVSQSPSNKVTEKGKDVELRCDPISGHTALYWYRQSLGQGLEFLIYFQGNSAPDKSGLPSDRFSAERTGGSVSTLTIQRTQQEDSAVYLCASSLGTYEQYFGPGTRLTVT.

This chain links TRBV5-8 with TRBJ2-1; D is uncertain. V gave up 5 bases and J gave up 0 bases, with 9 bases separating them. This CDR3 comprises 14 residues. Germline lookup yields CDR1 SGHTS and CDR2 YDEGEE. The CDR3 DNA sequence: TGTGCCAGCAGGAGAAGCAGCTCCTACAATGAGCAGTTCTTC. This translates into CASRRSSSYNEQFF.

This clone has just one count. This rearrangement joins TRBV27 to TRBJ2-5, with D possibly being TRBD1 (6 bases). Between the trimmed V and J ends, which lost 4 bases and 5 bases, there was a span of 20 bases. In germline, CDR1 is MNHEY, CDR2 SMNVEV (reference sequence). The CDR3 has 16 residues. In DNA form, the CDR3 reads TGTGCCAGCAGTTATCTGGGGGACACTAGTCGTGAGACCCAGTACTTC. Amino acid sequence: CASSYLGDTSRETQYF.